One and the same sample provided the 13 T cell receptor beta chains below, sequenced in a study of T-cell reconstitution after alpha-beta-depleted transplantation in children. During its preparation, the TCRbeta library received unique molecular identifiers. A single record per CDR3 protein comes from TCRdb applying MiXCR to the PCR reads. The sample holds hundreds of thousands of distinct CDR3 sequences, around 18% seen once. Sequenced material: PBMCs from the stem cell graft donor, taken from the stem cell graft. The receptors were gathered from a human donor who donated a stem cell graft to a child with acute lymphoblastic leukemia.

A few counts support this clonotype. The chain combines TRBV12-5 with TRBJ1-1, with D uncertain. CDR1 is LGHNT and CDR2 is FRNRAP in the germline V gene. This CDR3 contains 13 residues. The V end lost 4 bases, the J end lost 6 bases, and 12 bases lay between the germline ends. In nucleotides, the CDR3 is TGTGCTAGTGGTTCCAGTATACCATCTGAAGCTTTCTTT. Its translation is CASGSSIPSEAFF.

This clonotype was observed a handful of times. The rearrangement joins TRBV9 to TRBJ1-4, with D possibly being TRBD1 (5 bases). The CDR3 has 16 amino acids. Germline CDR1 is SGDLS and CDR2 is YYNGEE. V was trimmed by 4 bases and J by 4 bases, leaving 17 bases between them. For the CDR3, the DNA is TGTGCCAGCAGCCCCCTTCTAGGGGTCGGTAATGAAAAACTGTTTTTT. Translation gives CASSPLLGVGNEKLFF.

This clonotype has more than one count but fewer than ten. J is TRBJ2-7 and V is TRBV5-1; 7 nucleotides agree with TRBD1. This CDR3 is built from 14 residues. After removal of 0 bases from V and 6 bases from J, the junction contained 6 bases not matched to a gene. CDR1 and CDR2 (germline): SGHRS, YFSETQ. The CDR3 protein is CASSLARGRGEQYF. The CDR3 nucleotides read TGCGCCAGCAGCTTGGCGAGGGGGCGCGGCGAGCAGTACTTC.

The chain's CDR3 is CASSPFLGAYEQYF. The CDR3 DNA sequence: TGTGCCAGCAGCCCCTTCCTCGGAGCCTACGAGCAGTACTTC. The chain is built from TRBV12-3 or TRBV12-4 and TRBJ2-7; no clear D. The length of the CDR3 is 14 residues. V dropped 6 bases and J dropped 2 bases, with 14 bases sitting between them.

This clonotype occurred many times. V usage is TRBV7-8 and J usage is TRBJ2-3; 9 bases are a match to TRBD2. The length of the CDR3 is 17 residues. The V and J ends lost 5 bases and 1 base, in that order; junction bases with no gene match: 10. Germline CDR1 reads SGHVS; CDR2 reads FQNEAQ. CDR3: CASSSSRRTSGTDTQYF. Written as DNA, the CDR3 is TGTGCCAGCAGCAGTAGCCGTCGGACTAGCGGCACAGATACGCAGTATTTT.

The chain has TRBV9 and TRBJ2-3, with 9 positions matching TRBD2. V trimming: 0 bases; J trimming: 5 bases; junction bases outside the gene matches: 7. The CDR3 has 16 amino acids. Germline-derived CDR1 and CDR2 are SGDLS and YYNGEE. The CDR3: CASSVVSSGILDTQYF. In DNA form, the CDR3 reads TGTGCCAGCAGCGTAGTTTCTAGCGGGATCTTAGATACGCAGTATTTT.

The V and J genes are TRBV2 and TRBJ1-2; 7 bases are shared with TRBD1. CDR3 length: 13 residues. Per germline, CDR1 SNHLY and CDR2 FYNNEI. The junction had 8 bases not matched to a gene; V was cut back by 6 bases and J by 7 bases. The CDR3: CASRLDRTIGYTF. The CDR3 DNA reads TGTGCCAGCAGGTTGGACAGGACTATTGGCTACACCTTC.

This clonotype was observed a handful of times. V is TRBV3-1 and J is TRBJ2-1, with 10 nucleotides matching TRBD2. After removal of 1 base from V and 8 bases from J, the junction contained 8 bases not matched to a gene. The CDR3 runs to 16 residues. CDR1 and CDR2 (germline): LGHDT, YNNKEL (reference sequence). CDR3 sequence (DNA): TGTGCCAGCAGCCAAGCAACGCTAGCGGGAGTGGATGAGCAGTTCTTC. Encoded protein: CASSQATLAGVDEQFF.

V is TRBV12-3 or TRBV12-4 and J is TRBJ2-7, with 11 bases lining up with TRBD2. Trimming took 5 bases from V and 3 from J; bases not matched to a gene: 6. The CDR3 is 15 residues long. As DNA, the CDR3 is TGTGCCAGCAGTCAGGGACTAGCGGATTTCTACGAGCAGTACTTC. Its protein is CASSQGLADFYEQYF.

The rearrangement uses TRBV4-2 and TRBJ2-2; 10 bases fit TRBD2. J lost 3 bases, V lost 4 bases, and 11 bases had no gene match. Germline loops: CDR1 LGHNA, CDR2 YNFKEQ. This CDR3 is built from 18 residues. The CDR3 sequence is CASSPGLAGVFDTGELFF. In DNA, the CDR3 is TGTGCCAGCAGCCCGGGGCTAGCGGGAGTTTTTGACACCGGGGAGCTGTTTTTT.

This rearrangement joins TRBV20-1 to TRBJ2-2; TRBD1 agrees at 9 bases. The CDR3 runs 15 residues. The V and J ends lost 6 bases and 6 bases, in that order; junction bases with no gene match: 11. The germline V gene has CDR1 DFQATT and CDR2 SNEGSKA (reference sequence). CDR3 protein: CSARDREFESGELFF. In DNA form, the CDR3 reads TGCAGTGCCCGGGACAGGGAGTTCGAGTCCGGGGAGCTGTTTTTT.

This clonotype has more than one count but fewer than ten. The chain uses TRBV30 and TRBJ1-3, with D unresolved. Germline lookup yields CDR1 GTSNPN and CDR2 SVGIG (reference sequence). The CDR3 covers 13 residues. Trimming left V 3 bases short and J 6 bases short, with 12 bases between. The CDR3 reads CAWSPGSKNTIYF. The CDR3 nucleotides read TGTGCCTGGAGCCCCGGGAGCAAAAACACCATATATTTT.

This clonotype was counted at least ten times. The CDR3, as DNA: TGCGCCAGCAGACGACGGGAGGGCCGAGAGACCCAGTACTTC. Encoded protein: CASRRREGRETQYF. This chain joins TRBV5-1 and TRBJ2-5; 8 bases map to TRBD2. The CDR3 totals 14 residues. V shed 5 bases, J shed 4 bases, and the junction held 7 bases outside the gene matches. CDR1 and CDR2 (germline): SGHRS, YFSETQ.